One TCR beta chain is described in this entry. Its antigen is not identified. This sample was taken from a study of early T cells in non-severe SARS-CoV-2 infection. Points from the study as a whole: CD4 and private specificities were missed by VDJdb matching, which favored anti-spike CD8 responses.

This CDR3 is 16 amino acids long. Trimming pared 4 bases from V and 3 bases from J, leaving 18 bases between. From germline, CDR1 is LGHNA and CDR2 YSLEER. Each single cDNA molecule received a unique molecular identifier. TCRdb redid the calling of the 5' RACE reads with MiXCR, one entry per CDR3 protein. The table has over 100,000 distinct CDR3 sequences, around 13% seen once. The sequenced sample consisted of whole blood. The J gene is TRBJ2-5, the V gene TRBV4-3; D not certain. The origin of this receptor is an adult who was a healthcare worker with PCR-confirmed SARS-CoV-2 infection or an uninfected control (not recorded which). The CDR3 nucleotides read TGCGCCAGCAGCCCAAGCCCGGCCAGAATGGAAGAGACCCAGTACTTC. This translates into CASSPSPARMEETQYF.